A single sample gave rise to the 27 T cell receptor beta chains below, sequenced in a study of blood T cell repertoires in COVID-19. Only in-frame clones appear in the TCRdb table, and some are missing; sequencing was by immunoSEQ multiplex PCR. The repertoire holds around 400,000 clones, with about 90% as singletons. The sequencing sample was made of peripheral blood. The source of these receptors is a woman in her thirties with COVID-19, enrolled during active disease.

The rearrangement joins TRBV12-3 or TRBV12-4 to TRBJ2-7; D gene uncertain. V lost 1 base, J lost 3 bases, and 7 bases lay in between. This CDR3 is 13 amino acids long. The CDR3 DNA follows: TGTGCCAGCAGTTTAGGGCCGAACTACGAGCAGTACTTC. Amino acid sequence: CASSLGPNYEQYF.

The chain combines TRBV28 with TRBJ2-2, with a tentative D call TRBD2 (6 bases). Germline V gene lookup returns CDR1 MDHEN and CDR2 SYDVKM. Trimming removed 3 bases at V and 6 bases at J, with 11 bases between. CDR3 length: 14 amino acids. The CDR3 here is CASSLPPGAGELFF. As DNA, the CDR3 is TGTGCCAGCAGTTTGCCCCCGGGAGCCGGGGAGCTGTTTTTT.

The chain couples TRBV5-5 to TRBJ2-1; D gene ambiguous. The CDR3 has 13 amino acids. Germline V gene lookup returns CDR1 SGHKS and CDR2 YYEKEE (reference sequence). The ends were cut back, 1 base at V and 2 bases at J, with 4 bases in the middle. Here the CDR3 reads CASSLPTYNEQFF. CDR3 sequence (DNA): TGTGCCAGCAGCTTGCCTACCTACAATGAGCAGTTCTTC.

V and J are TRBV28 and TRBJ1-5; D is unresolved. Germline values: CDR1 MDHEN, CDR2 SYDVKM. V was pared by 5 bases and J by 5 bases, with 16 bases between. The length of the CDR3 is 15 residues. The CDR3 is CASSELGVGDQPQHF. DNA for the CDR3: TGTGCCAGCAGTGAGCTCGGGGTGGGCGATCAGCCCCAGCATTTT.

The chain recombines TRBV5-1 with TRBJ2-7, with D possibly being TRBD2 (5 bases). The length of the CDR3 is 12 residues. Trimming stripped 1 base from V and 6 bases from J, with 8 bases between. Germline V gives CDR1 SGHRS, CDR2 YFSETQ. The chain's CDR3 is CASSLRGTEQYF. Written as DNA, the CDR3 is TGCGCCAGCAGCTTGCGGGGAACCGAGCAGTACTTC.

This chain joins TRBV3-1 (or the pseudogene TRBV3-2) and TRBJ2-2, with D possibly matching TRBD1 (5 bases). Germline V lookup: CDR1 LGHDT, CDR2 YNNKEL (reference sequence). Deletions cut 3 bases from V and 4 bases from J, with 9 bases between. The CDR3 is made up of 14 amino acids. The CDR3 DNA is TGTGCCAGCAGCCAGGGGCCTGGCACCGGGGAGCTGTTTTTT. It is translated as CASSQGPGTGELFF.

The V call is TRBV9, the J call TRBJ2-1, with D perhaps matching TRBD2 (7 bases). Germline CDR1 reads SGDLS; CDR2 reads YYNGEE. V was clipped by 0 bases and J by 5 bases, with 15 bases between them. The CDR3 spans 16 residues. The CDR3 is CASSVGIGGGDNEQFF. Written as DNA, the CDR3 is TGTGCCAGCAGCGTAGGTATAGGGGGAGGGGACAATGAGCAGTTCTTC.

The chain is built from TRBV6-5 and TRBJ2-3, with TRBD2 matching 9 bases. The length of the CDR3 is 15 residues. The germline CDR1 and CDR2 sequences are MNHEY and SVGAGI. Unmatched junction bases numbered 2, after V lost 0 bases and J lost 4 bases. CDR3 region: CASSYSAGGSDTQYF. CDR3 in DNA: TGTGCCAGCAGTTACTCGGCGGGAGGGTCAGATACGCAGTATTTT.

The CDR3 sequence: CASSLERGQPQHF. CDR3 nucleotide sequence: TGTGCCAGCAGCTTAGAAAGAGGGCAGCCCCAGCATTTT. V is TRBV11-2 and J is TRBJ1-5; no clear D gene. The CDR3 consists of 13 residues. The germline V gene has CDR1 SGHAT and CDR2 FQNNGV. V lost 0 bases and J lost 7, with 7 bases in between.

The chain employs TRBV5-5 and TRBJ2-7, with a tentative D call TRBD2 (5 bases). Germline V CDR1 and CDR2: SGHKS, YYEKEE (reference sequence). Trimming cost V 0 bases and J 0 bases, with 10 bases left between them. There are 15 residues in the CDR3. The CDR3 DNA is TGTGCCAGCAGCTTGGATCGGGGAAGCTCCTACGAGCAGTACTTC. This codes for CASSLDRGSSYEQYF.

The CDR3 DNA reads as TGTGCCAGCAGCTTTCTGGGGGCGTACGAGCAGTACTTC. Translation gives CASSFLGAYEQYF. V usage is TRBV7-6 and J usage is TRBJ2-7; D might be TRBD1 (6 bases). V lost 3 bases, J lost 4 bases, and 10 bases lay in between. Germline V gives CDR1 SGHVS, CDR2 FNYEAQ. This CDR3 is built from 13 residues.

This chain links TRBV7-2 with TRBJ1-4, with 8 nucleotides matching TRBD1. The CDR3 covers 14 residues. V lost 5 bases, J lost 10 bases, and 9 bases stayed unmatched. Germline-derived CDR1 and CDR2 are SGHTA and FQGNSA. CDR3 protein: CASSLNGQGGKLFF. DNA of the CDR3: TGTGCCAGCAGCCTAAACGGACAGGGTGGAAAACTGTTTTTT.

This rearrangement joins TRBV7-2 to TRBJ2-6; 12 positions agree with TRBD2. This CDR3 has 19 amino acids. Germline CDR1 is SGHTA and CDR2 is FQGNSA. The V and J ends lost 1 base and 0 bases, in that order; junction bases with no gene match: 4. CDR3 sequence (DNA): TGTGCCAGCAGCTTAGTGATACTAGCGGGGGGCTCTGGGGCCAACGTCCTGACTTTC. Protein product: CASSLVILAGGSGANVLTF. The full variable domain, its missing parts supplied by reference TRBV7-2 and TRBJ2-6, is GAGVSQSPSNKVTEKGKDVELRCDPISGHTALYWYRQSLGQGLEFLIYFQGNSAPDKSGLPSDRFSAERTGGSVSTLTIQRTQQEDSAVYLCASSLVILAGGSGANVLTFGAGSRLTVL.

J is TRBJ2-5 and V is TRBV5-1; weak D call: TRBD2 (6 bases). CDR3 size: 14 residues. Trimming stripped 4 bases from V and 5 bases from J, with 15 bases between. Germline values: CDR1 SGHRS, CDR2 YFSETQ. Written as DNA, the CDR3 is TGCGCCAGCAGCCCGGAGGGCCCAGGGGAGACCCAGTACTTC. Translation: CASSPEGPGETQYF. Full variable domain (missing parts from reference TRBV5-1 and TRBJ2-5): KAGVTQTPRYLIKTRGQQVTLSCSPISGHRSVSWYQQTPGQGLQFLFEYFSETQRNKGNFPGRFSGRQFSNSRSEMNVSTLELGDSALYLCASSPEGPGETQYFGPGTRLLVL.

The rearrangement links TRBV6-6 to TRBJ1-3; 8 bases are a match to TRBD1. The V segment lost 8 bases and the J segment 3 bases; nucleotides outside the gene matches: 12. The CDR3 runs to 16 residues. In germline, CDR1 is MNHNY, CDR2 SVGAGI (reference sequence). This chain's CDR3 is CASQRPGQGGGNTIYF. The CDR3 DNA reads as TGTGCCAGCCAGAGGCCAGGACAGGGAGGTGGAAACACCATATATTTT.

This sequence joins TRBV28 and TRBJ1-4; D ambiguous. The CDR3 loop spans 15 amino acids. V gave up 1 base and J gave up 4 bases, with 10 bases separating them. In germline, CDR1 is MDHEN, CDR2 SYDVKM. This chain's CDR3 is CASSLSARFNEKLFF. In DNA form, the CDR3 reads TGTGCCAGCAGTTTATCCGCCAGATTTAATGAAAAACTGTTTTTT.

As concerns this clone: In the same sample, other DNA sequences code for this CDR3. The rearrangement uses TRBV19 and TRBJ2-1; 10 bases map to TRBD2. Germline loops: CDR1 LNHDA, CDR2 SQIVND (reference sequence). The junction had 4 bases not matched to a gene; V was cut back by 2 bases and J by 6 bases. CDR3 length: 15 amino acids. For the CDR3, the DNA is TGTGCCAGTAGTATATCAAGCGGGAGGGGCAATGAGCAGTTCTTC. Its translation is CASSISSGRGNEQFF.

This clone appeared once. The chain is built from TRBV2 and TRBJ1-5; 7 positions match TRBD1. Germline-derived CDR1 and CDR2 are SNHLY and FYNNEI. The CDR3 is made up of 13 amino acids. The junction had 5 bases not matched to a gene; V was cut back by 5 bases and J by 7 bases. The CDR3 loop reads CASSPQGSQPQHF. DNA for the CDR3: TGTGCCAGCAGTCCACAGGGGAGCCAGCCCCAGCATTTT.

The V call is TRBV5-1, the J call TRBJ1-5; TRBD1 aligns across 8 bases. Germline CDR1 SGHRS, CDR2 YFSETQ. The junction had 7 bases not matched to a gene; V was cut back by 5 bases and J by 6 bases. The CDR3 consists of 14 residues. Here the CDR3 DNA reads TGCGCCAGCAGGGAAGGACAGGGAACTCAGCCCCAGCATTTT. Protein: CASREGQGTQPQHF.

This rearrangement joins TRBV24-1 to TRBJ1-3, with D possibly TRBD1 on 6 matching bases. The CDR3 is 13 amino acids. V lost 2 bases to trimming and J lost 8 bases, with 9 bases between them. Germline loops: CDR1 KGHDR, CDR2 SFDVKD. CDR3 sequence (DNA): TGTGCCACCAGTGATTGGACAGCGGACACCATATATTTT. As protein: CATSDWTADTIYF.

The chain carries TRBV18 and TRBJ2-1, with TRBD2 matching 10 bases. The CDR3 has 15 residues. Germline trimming cut 0 bases from V and 6 bases from J; bases unmatched to any gene: 2. Germline V gene data show CDR1 as KGHSH and CDR2 as LQKENI. In DNA, the CDR3 is TGTGCCAGCTCACCACCGGGACTAGCGAGCAATGAGCAGTTCTTC. It encodes CASSPPGLASNEQFF.

The chain combines TRBV5-5 with TRBJ1-1; no clear D. V was trimmed by 3 bases and J by 3 bases, leaving 12 bases between them. The CDR3 has 14 residues. Germline assignment: CDR1 SGHKS and CDR2 YYEKEE (reference sequence). The CDR3 loop is CASSWWAGHTEAFF. Here the CDR3 DNA reads TGTGCCAGCAGCTGGTGGGCTGGGCACACTGAAGCTTTCTTT.

This chain connects TRBV27 to TRBJ2-1, with 12 bases that match TRBD2. J was trimmed by 8 bases and V by 5 bases; bases with no gene match: 7. CDR3 length equals 15 residues. Germline values: CDR1 MNHEY, CDR2 SMNVEV (reference sequence). This CDR3 is CASSQTSGSRDEQFF. CDR3 in DNA: TGTGCCAGCAGTCAGACTAGCGGGAGTAGGGATGAGCAGTTCTTC.

This chain joins TRBV5-4 and TRBJ1-3; no definite D call. V was clipped by 0 bases and J by 0 bases, with 7 bases between them. Germline V gives CDR1 SGHNT, CDR2 YYREEE (reference sequence). The CDR3 extends over 15 amino acids. DNA of the CDR3: TGTGCCAGCAGCTTGGGTCTTAGCTCTGGAAACACCATATATTTT. As protein: CASSLGLSSGNTIYF.

The CDR3 sequence: CASSTWGPHGTDTQYF. CDR3 in DNA: TGTGCCAGCAGCACCTGGGGGCCCCACGGCACAGATACGCAGTATTTT. The chain joins TRBV3-1 (or the pseudogene TRBV3-2) to TRBJ2-3, with D possibly being TRBD1 (6 bases). CDR3 length: 16 amino acids. Germline V gene sequence: CDR1 LGHDT, CDR2 YNNKEL (reference sequence). V was shortened by 5 bases and J by 1 base, with 16 bases between the two germline ends.

This clone was counted once. The chain is built from TRBV5-1 and TRBJ2-7; 11 bases are shared with TRBD2. CDR1 SGHRS and CDR2 YFSETQ come from the germline V gene. The CDR3 sequence is 18 residues long. The junction had 13 bases not matched to a gene; V was cut back by 3 bases and J by 2 bases. CDR3 coding DNA: TGCGCCAGCAGCTGGCCGTCGCTAGCGGGAGGTACTCCCTACGAGCAGTACTTC. Translation: CASSWPSLAGGTPYEQYF. Supplemented by reference TRBV5-1 and TRBJ2-7, the full variable domain reads KAGVTQTPRYLIKTRGQQVTLSCSPISGHRSVSWYQQTPGQGLQFLFEYFSETQRNKGNFPGRFSGRQFSNSRSEMNVSTLELGDSALYLCASSWPSLAGGTPYEQYFGPGTRLTVT.

This clone has only a few counts. The chain recombines TRBV4-2 with TRBJ2-7; 9 nucleotides align to TRBD2. Germline trimming cut 1 base from V and 3 bases from J; bases unmatched to any gene: 4. Germline loops: CDR1 LGHNA, CDR2 YNFKEQ. The CDR3 is made up of 15 amino acids. CDR3 DNA: TGTGCCAGCAGCCAAGCCCAGACTAGCGGCTACGAGCAGTACTTC. Protein product: CASSQAQTSGYEQYF.